This T cell receptor (beta chain) stems from a study of cytomegalovirus exposure and HLA in healthy donors. The PCR ran on 60 Vbeta and 13 Jbeta primers. TCRdb keeps only in-frame clones here, not all; method: immunoSEQ multiplex PCR. Of about 140,000 clones listed, just under 85% are singletons. Whole-study findings and limits: Later analysis identified a missense DCLRE1C variant that was linked to TCR beta V- and J-gene trimming. Clonal expansion, a later analysis showed, was greater in HLA-associated TCR beta chains than in equally common others. In an earlier analysis, most TCR beta V segments were productive about 87% or about 30% of the time.

With respect to this clone: Its antigen is unknown.

This receptor was obtained from a man aged 35 to 55 in good health and CMV-seropositive. Specimen: PBMCs.

CDR3 in amino acids: CATDAGGAQYF. In DNA, the CDR3 is TGTGCCACCGACGCGGGGGGAGCGCAGTATTTT. The gene calls are TRBV19 and TRBJ2-3; 8 nucleotides match TRBD2. Germline trimming cut 10 bases from V and 10 bases from J; bases unmatched to any gene: 7. The CDR3 has 11 residues. Germline-derived CDR1 and CDR2 are LNHDA and SQIVND (reference sequence).